This TCR beta chain is from a study of shared clonotypes between healthy human individuals (dated by TCRdb to about 2020). About the study as a whole: A few men and a couple of women, aged 18 to 49 years, made up the cohort. For each donor, three plates each were used for CD4 naive and CD4 memory, two plates were used for CD8 naive, and one plate was used for CD8 memory. Blood TCR repertoires of about five healthy adults were deeply sequenced to estimate repertoire size and the extent of clonotype sharing between individuals. To increase sequencing depth and limit assay-specific biases, different laboratories used diverse techniques to prepare libraries and sequence TCR repertoires. Leukapheresis yielded between about 0.94 and 9 billion PBMCs per donor. Broader findings and caveats from the paper: Pairwise subsampling led to the expectation that sequencing depth would affect the degree of clonotype sharing among donors. Because the study included a small number of donors, the genetic and exposure-history diversity represented was limited. Larger estimated clonotype richness was generally found for naive subsets than for memory subsets. When several donors were compared, the shared fraction of clonotypes was 5% to 6.5% for naive CD4, 3.5% for naive CD8, 2.3% for memory CD4, and approximately 0.4% for memory CD8. Compared with non-shared clonotypes, clonotypes shared by all four sorted-subset donors had higher generation probabilities. Sampling was limited to blood, and TCR repertoires in tissue likely differ from TCR repertoires in blood. Rarefaction of sorted-subset datasets indicated incomplete sequencing despite the large sequencing depth.

Worth noting for this clone: The target of this receptor is not known. Qualities for individual bases were not recorded, and no much larger clone is one base off.

Healthy HIV-negative adults with no recently reported acute infections or vaccinations were included as donors. Every donor was a Caucasian adult residing in Nashville, Tennessee, USA. CD4+ T cells were enriched through magnetic negative selection, after which naive cells were positively selected on CD45RA and the remaining negative fraction served as the memory subset. Blood was collected by leukapheresis, and PBMCs were isolated by Ficoll-Histopaque density gradient centrifugation and then cryopreserved in liquid nitrogen vapor phase. Analytical flow cytometry was used to check the purity and quantity of each magnetically sorted T cell population. Each sorted fraction had its genomic DNA isolated and then quantified by UV absorbance on a Nanodrop 2000c. TCR CDR3 regions were amplified from genomic DNA by multiplex PCR using the deep immunoSEQ assay. For each cell subset, the extracted genomic DNA was distributed evenly across all wells of several immunoSEQ 96-well plates, and each plate served as one replicate. For sorted subsets, roughly 0.2 ug genomic DNA, equal to tens of thousands of T cell genomes, was loaded into each replicate PCR. Purified libraries were quantified with a Qubit 3.0 fluorometer, sized on a Bioanalyzer 2100, and re-quantified with the KAPA Library Quantification kit. Every immunoSEQ 96-well plate was sequenced on a separate single-read 150-cycle Illumina NextSeq 550 flow cell. The study's processing was this. Because the immunoSEQ output held only junctional sequences and lacked quality scores, the filtering could not match the filtering applied to full-length reads. Sequences were annotated with PyIR, a Python wrapper for IgBLAST v1.9, using IMGT germline references to assign V/J genes and CDR3. Reads with weak V/J assignments (E-value above 1e-6), missing CDR3, stop codons, out-of-frame junctions, or ambiguous translated residues were removed. V3J clonotypes were defined as sequences sharing the same inferred V gene, J gene, and CDR3 amino acid sequence. The percentage overlap between two repertoires was calculated by dividing the number of shared unique clonotypes by the size of the smaller repertoire. Richness of each repertoire was evaluated using RTK rarefaction, the Chao1 estimator, and Recon v2.1 estimates of unobserved clonotypes. For all TCRbeta clonotypes obtained by the gDNA method from several donors, generation probabilities were computed with OLGA. TCRdb obtained this table from immuneACCESS and retained in-frame rearrangements with V and J assigned. These tables miss some clones; where compared with another copy, unresolved V genes account for less than half of the shortfall, and the remainder is unexplained. The DNA was the basis for D and trimming; V, J and clone size are from that table. The sample table records 2 million to 2.5 million clones; around 95% of these occur just once. The ten biggest clones cover more than 0.1% of the sample.

Sample: naive CD4+ T cells sorted from blood. The cell subset or site label on this specimen signifies: CD45RA+ positively selected. The sequence was obtained from a young man in good health.

The nucleotide sequence reads as follows: TGTGCCAGCAGCTTGTCCCTAGCGGGAAACAATGAGCAGTTCTTC. Its amino acids are CASSLSLAGNNEQFF. The V and J segments used are TRBV5-8 and TRBJ2-1; 9 central bases correspond to TRBD2. Trimming leaves V shorter by 1 base and J shorter by 5 bases, with the junction holding 4 bases beyond the gene matches. From a lookup of the germline V gene, CDR1 and CDR2 are SGHTS and YDEGEE. From the cysteine up to the phenylalanine, the CDR3 has a length of 15 residues. Of all the DNA, just the CDR3 is kept, 45 bases in frame from base 1.